This T cell receptor beta chain stems from a study of blood T cell repertoires in COVID-19. About the research overall: From T cells, B-cell-depleted T cells, or PBMCs came the material, which was cDNA or gDNA.

Produced via immunoSEQ multiplex PCR; TCRdb's table is partial and in-frame only. Here the sample spans over 150,000 clones, approximately 86% being singletons. Germline-derived CDR1 and CDR2 are SEHNR and FQNEAQ (reference sequence). This CDR3 is built from 14 residues. Trimming removed 5 bases at V and 2 bases at J, with 12 bases between. Sequenced input: peripheral blood. The TCR originated in a woman older than 75 with COVID-19, enrolled during active disease. The J gene is TRBJ2-5, the V gene TRBV7-9; weak D call: TRBD2 (5 bases). CDR3 sequence reads: CASSLSSGQETQYF. The CDR3 DNA follows: TGTGCCAGCAGCCTATCATCGGGGCAAGAGACCCAGTACTTC.